This is a list of T cell receptor beta chains from one sample in a study of shared clonotypes between healthy human individuals. Only in-frame clones appear in the TCRdb table, and some are missing; sequencing was by immunoSEQ multiplex PCR. The sample holds hundreds of thousands of clones, 85% to 95% seen once. The material sequenced was naive CD8+ T cells sorted from blood. The source of these receptors is a woman in her twenties or thirties in good health. The CDR3 runs from the conserved cysteine through the conserved F or W. The D gene is left open where the match is weak. The listing skips clone size in some rows; elsewhere it reads once, few, many or a size class.

clone size	V gene	J gene	D gene	CDR3 DNA	CDR3 protein
NA	TRBV5-1	TRBJ2-5	TRBD1	TGCGCCAGCAGCCGCTACAGGGGCGAAAAGACCCAGTACTTC	CASSRYRGEKTQYF
NA	TRBV11-2	TRBJ2-7	TRBD2	TGTGCCAGCAGCTTGTCTAGCGGGAGTTCCTACGAGCAGTACTTC	CASSLSSGSSYEQYF
once	TRBV11-2	TRBJ2-5	NA	TGTGCCAGCAGCTTAGCCCCCCTGGGAAGGCAAGAGACCCAGTACTTC	CASSLAPLGRQETQYF
NA	TRBV19	TRBJ1-2	NA	TGTGCCAGTACTTCAGGGGCGCATGGCTACACCTTC	CASTSGAHGYTF
NA	TRBV28	TRBJ2-7	NA	TGTGCCAGCAGTTTAGTACAGTTCAACGAGCAGTACTTC	CASSLVQFNEQYF
NA	TRBV6-5	TRBJ1-2	TRBD1	TGTGCCAGCAGTTACTCCCCACAGGGGACCTATGGCTACACCTTC	CASSYSPQGTYGYTF
NA	TRBV6-4	TRBJ1-2	NA	TGTGCCAGCAGTGACTCTCAAGAAGGGGGTGGCTACACCTTC	CASSDSQEGGGYTF
NA	TRBV2	TRBJ1-1	NA	TGTGCCAGCAGGGACGTGGTCACTGAAGCTTTCTTT	CASRDVVTEAFF
NA	TRBV13	TRBJ2-1	NA	TGTGCCAGCAGCTTTGCCGGGTACAATGAGCAGTTCTTC	CASSFAGYNEQFF
NA	TRBV4-1	TRBJ2-7	NA	TGCGCCAGCAGCCAAGTCCCCGGGACCTACGAGCAGTACTTC	CASSQVPGTYEQYF
NA	TRBV4-1	TRBJ1-1	NA	TGCGCCAGCAGCCAACCCGGGACCGTGAACACTGAAGCTTTCTTT	CASSQPGTVNTEAFF
NA	TRBV19	TRBJ2-7	NA	TGTGCCAGTAGTATCAGAATTTCGCCCTACGAGCAGTACTTC	CASSIRISPYEQYF
NA	TRBV4-1	TRBJ2-7	NA	TGCGCCAGCAGCCAAGTTTTTATGGCGGGACTCGGCTATTACGAGCAGTACTTC	CASSQVFMAGLGYYEQYF
NA	TRBV6-6	TRBJ1-4	TRBD1	TGTGCCAGCAGTTACGGGACAGGCAGCGGTGAAAAACTGTTTTTT	CASSYGTGSGEKLFF
NA	TRBV10-3	TRBJ2-7	TRBD2	TGTGCCATCAGACCAGCGGGAGGGGACTACGAGCAGTACTTC	CAIRPAGGDYEQYF
NA	TRBV7-8	TRBJ2-1	TRBD2	TGTGCCAGCAGCCCTTATCTAGCGGGAGTCATAGATGAGCAGTTCTTC	CASSPYLAGVIDEQFF
NA	TRBV11-2	TRBJ2-3	TRBD2	TGTGCCAGCAGCTTATTGGCGGGAGGGGGCACAGATACGCAGTATTTT	CASSLLAGGGTDTQYF
NA	TRBV7-8	TRBJ1-2	NA	TGTGCCAGCAGCTTAGTAAAGGCGTCCGGGTACTATGGCTACACCTTC	CASSLVKASGYYGYTF
NA	TRBV27	TRBJ1-6	NA	TGTGCCAGCAATCCGAGGACGGACTATAATTCACCCCTCCACTTT	CASNPRTDYNSPLHF
few	TRBV7-9	TRBJ2-1	TRBD2	TGTGCCAGCAGCAGGACTAGCGGGATCTACAATGAGCAGTTCTTC	CASSRTSGIYNEQFF
NA	TRBV28	TRBJ2-3	NA	TGTGCCAGCAGCACGATCGGCGCAGTCTTCCCAGATACGCAGTATTTT	CASSTIGAVFPDTQYF
once	TRBV13	TRBJ2-7	TRBD1	TGTGCCAGCAGCTTAGGCCGTTCCGGGACAGGGCCCTACGAGCAGTACTTC	CASSLGRSGTGPYEQYF
NA	TRBV5-8	TRBJ2-3	NA	TGTGCCAGCAGCTTGGGGGTAGATACGCAGTATTTT	CASSLGVDTQYF
NA	TRBV10-3	TRBJ2-7	NA	TGTGCCATCAGTGACTTCTCCTACGAGCAGTACTTC	CAISDFSYEQYF
once	TRBV28	TRBJ2-1	TRBD2	TGTGCCAGCAGCGGGACTAGCGGAAACTGGGCCTACAATGAGCAGTTCTTC	CASSGTSGNWAYNEQFF
few	TRBV7-9	TRBJ1-2	NA	TGTGCCAGCAGCTTAGCTGGGCGGCATGGCTACACCTTC	CASSLAGRHGYTF
once	TRBV19	TRBJ2-7	TRBD1	TGTGCCAGTAGTCTGGGACAGGGGCCCTACGAGCAGTACTTC	CASSLGQGPYEQYF
NA	TRBV27	TRBJ1-1	TRBD1	TGTGCCAGCAGTAAGACAGGGGGGCACACTGAAGCTTTCTTT	CASSKTGGHTEAFF
NA	TRBV5-4	TRBJ2-7	TRBD2	TGTGCCAGCAGCTTGGCCGGCGGGAGAGGATACGAGCAGTACTTC	CASSLAGGRGYEQYF
once	TRBV6-5	TRBJ2-7	TRBD1	TGTGCCAGCAATGGGTTGGGACAGAGCTCCTACGAGCAGTACTTC	CASNGLGQSSYEQYF
NA	TRBV28	TRBJ2-7	NA	TGTGCCAGCAGCCAGGCCCTAGGCGGATACGAGCAGTACTTC	CASSQALGGYEQYF
NA	TRBV7-9	TRBJ2-5	NA	TGTGCCAGCAGCTCGACTATCCAAGAGACCCAGTACTTC	CASSSTIQETQYF
NA	TRBV7-6	TRBJ1-2	TRBD1	TGTGCCAGCAGCCTCGGGACAGGGTCATATGGCTACACCTTC	CASSLGTGSYGYTF
once	TRBV9	TRBJ1-1	TRBD1	TGTGCCAGCAGCGAGGGACAGGTTTTGAACACTGAAGCTTTCTTT	CASSEGQVLNTEAFF
NA	TRBV19	TRBJ1-1	NA	TGTGCCAGTAGTATTAGGGAGGACACTGAAGCTTTCTTT	CASSIREDTEAFF
NA	TRBV5-4	TRBJ2-1	TRBD2	TGTGCCAGCAGCTTGGGTCTAGCGGGAGGGCCTAAAGACAATGAGCAGTTCTTC	CASSLGLAGGPKDNEQFF
few	TRBV7-9	TRBJ2-7	NA	TGTGCCAGCAGCGATCACTCCTACGAGCAGTACTTC	CASSDHSYEQYF